This section outlines one T cell receptor (beta chain) sequence together with its context. For the second PCR, which ran for 7 to 11 cycles, a sample-barcoded 5' primer and a J-beta primer mix were used. TCRdb independently ran MiXCR on the 5' RACE reads; one entry per CDR3 protein. The sample holds about 1.5 million distinct CDR3 sequences; about 45% are singletons and the top ten take under 5%. This specimen comes from a study of blood T cells in healthy people across ages. Trimming removed 9 bases at V and 6 bases at J, with 21 bases between. Germline values: CDR1 MDHEN, CDR2 SYDVKM. The CDR3 is 15 residues long.

The chain combines TRBV28 with TRBJ2-4; D possibly uses TRBD1 or TRBD2 (7 bases each). The receptor's source is a woman between 18 and 29 years old in good health. Sequencing was done on a sample of blood. The CDR3: CARNPGEGAANIQYF. In DNA form, the CDR3 reads TGTGCCAGAAATCCAGGGGAGGGGGCGGCAAACATTCAGTACTTC.